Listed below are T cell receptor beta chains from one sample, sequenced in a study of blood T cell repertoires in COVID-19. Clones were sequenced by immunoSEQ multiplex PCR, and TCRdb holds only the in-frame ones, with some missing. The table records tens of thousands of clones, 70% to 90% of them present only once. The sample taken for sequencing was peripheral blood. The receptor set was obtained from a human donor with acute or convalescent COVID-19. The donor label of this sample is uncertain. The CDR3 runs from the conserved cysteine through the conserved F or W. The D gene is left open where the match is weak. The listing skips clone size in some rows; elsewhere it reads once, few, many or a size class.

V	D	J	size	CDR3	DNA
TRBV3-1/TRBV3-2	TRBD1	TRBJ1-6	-	CASSQGDRIYNSPLHF	TGTGCCAGCAGCCAAGGGGACAGAATCTATAATTCACCCCTCCACTTT
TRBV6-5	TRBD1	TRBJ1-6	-	CASSYSAGTGGSPLHF	TGTGCCAGCAGTTACTCGGCCGGGACAGGGGGATCACCCCTCCACTTT
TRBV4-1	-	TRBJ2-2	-	CASSQAPVIGELFF	TGCGCCAGCAGCCAAGCCCCAGTGATCGGGGAGCTGTTTTTT
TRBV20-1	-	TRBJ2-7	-	CSASDSYEQYF	TGCAGTGCCTCCGACAGCTACGAGCAGTACTTC
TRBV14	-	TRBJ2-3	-	CASSQLITGTDTQYF	TGTGCCAGCAGCCAATTAATAACAGGCACAGATACGCAGTATTTT
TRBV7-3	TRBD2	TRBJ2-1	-	CASSLRGAAGAYNEQFF	TGTGCCAGCAGCTTACGGGGCGCAGCGGGGGCCTACAATGAGCAGTTCTTC
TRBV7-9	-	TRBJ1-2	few	CASSSREGGYTF	TGTGCCAGCAGCTCCAGGGAGGGTGGCTACACCTTC
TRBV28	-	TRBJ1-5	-	CASSLHLGNQPQHF	TGTGCCAGCAGTTTACATCTAGGCAATCAGCCCCAGCATTTT
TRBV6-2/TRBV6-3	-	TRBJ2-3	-	CASSWGLTTDTQYF	TGTGCCAGCAGTTGGGGACTGACAACAGATACGCAGTATTTT
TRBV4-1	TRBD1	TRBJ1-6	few	CASSYPSDRVGVSPLHF	TGCGCCAGCAGCTACCCCTCGGACAGGGTGGGGGTATCACCCCTCCACTTT
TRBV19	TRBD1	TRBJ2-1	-	CASTQSGQGRAQFF	TGTGCCAGTACCCAAAGCGGACAGGGAAGGGCGCAGTTCTTC
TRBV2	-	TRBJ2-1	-	CASSPDRGSGGNEQFF	TGTGCCAGCAGTCCGGACAGGGGCAGCGGGGGGAATGAGCAGTTCTTC
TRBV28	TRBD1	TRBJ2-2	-	CASSGQGGTGELFF	TGTGCCAGCAGTGGACAGGGGGGAACCGGGGAGCTGTTTTTT
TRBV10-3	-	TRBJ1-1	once	CAISLQGGDTEAFF	TGTGCCATCAGCCTACAGGGAGGGGACACTGAAGCTTTCTTT
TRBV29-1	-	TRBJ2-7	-	CSSRGARDEQYF	TGCAGTTCACGGGGGGCTAGAGACGAGCAGTACTTC
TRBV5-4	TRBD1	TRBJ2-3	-	CASSSTGAGTDTQYF	TGTGCCAGCAGCTCTACAGGGGCTGGCACAGATACGCAGTATTTT
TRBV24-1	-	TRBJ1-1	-	CATSDPRGAGEAFF	TGTGCCACCAGTGATCCTCGGGGGGCCGGTGAAGCTTTCTTT
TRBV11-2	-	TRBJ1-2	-	CASSLDGAGFGYTF	TGTGCCAGCAGCTTAGATGGCGCAGGGTTTGGCTACACCTTC
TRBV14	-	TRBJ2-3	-	CASSPVPDTQYF	TGTGCCAGCAGCCCTGTCCCAGATACGCAGTATTTT
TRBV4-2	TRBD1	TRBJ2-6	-	CASSQGLGQGISGANVLTF	TGTGCCAGCAGCCAAGGCCTGGGACAGGGAATCTCTGGGGCCAACGTCCTGACTTTC
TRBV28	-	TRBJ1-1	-	CASTRRGAGEAFF	TGTGCCAGCACCCGGCGGGGGGCCGGTGAAGCTTTCTTT
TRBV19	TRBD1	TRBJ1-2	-	CASSINRGLNYGYTF	TGTGCCAGTAGTATTAACAGGGGTCTAAACTATGGCTACACCTTC
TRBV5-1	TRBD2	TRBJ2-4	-	CASSNLAGVGKNIQYF	TGCGCCAGCAGCAACTTAGCGGGGGTGGGCAAAAACATTCAGTACTTC
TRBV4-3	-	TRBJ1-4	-	CASSQVTPNEKLFF	TGCGCCAGCAGCCAAGTGACACCCAATGAAAAACTGTTTTTT
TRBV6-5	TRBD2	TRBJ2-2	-	CASSYGLAGKAGELFF	TGTGCCAGCAGTTACGGACTAGCGGGGAAAGCCGGGGAGCTGTTTTTT
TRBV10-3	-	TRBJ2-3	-	CAIQHDEESTDTQYF	TGTGCCATCCAACACGACGAGGAGAGCACAGATACGCAGTATTTT
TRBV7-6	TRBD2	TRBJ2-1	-	CASSWGGSGGEQFF	TGTGCCAGCAGCTGGGGGGGGTCGGGAGGCGAGCAGTTCTTC
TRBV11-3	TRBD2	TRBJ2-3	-	CASSLARGTSGALGQYF	TGTGCCAGCAGCTTAGCCCGCGGGACTAGCGGGGCCTTGGGGCAGTATTTT
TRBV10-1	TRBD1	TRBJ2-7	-	CASSASTGPYEQYF	TGCGCCAGCAGTGCCTCGACAGGGCCCTACGAGCAGTACTTC
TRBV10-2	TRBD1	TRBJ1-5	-	CASSGTGQGGNQPQHF	TGCGCCAGCAGTGGAACGGGACAGGGGGGAAATCAGCCCCAGCATTTT
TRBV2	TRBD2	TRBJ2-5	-	CASSGLAGGPMETQYF	TGTGCCAGCAGCGGCCTCGCGGGGGGGCCGATGGAGACCCAGTACTTC
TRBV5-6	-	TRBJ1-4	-	CASSHLPEEKLFF	TGTGCCAGCAGCCACCTCCCTGAGGAAAAACTGTTTTTT
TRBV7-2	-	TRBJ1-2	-	CASSLDSRMGRHRGYGYTF	TGTGCCAGCAGCTTAGATAGTCGTATGGGAAGGCACCGGGGCTATGGCTACACCTTC
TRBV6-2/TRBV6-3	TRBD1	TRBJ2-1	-	CASSSYGQGARHVVNEQFF	TGTGCCAGCAGCAGCTACGGACAGGGGGCGCGACATGTAGTCAATGAGCAGTTCTTC
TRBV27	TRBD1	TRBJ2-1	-	CASSFTRTGVFYNEQFF	TGTGCCAGCAGTTTCACTCGGACAGGGGTTTTTTACAATGAGCAGTTCTTC
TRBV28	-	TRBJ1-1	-	CASSLSAGGAFF	TGTGCCAGCAGTTTGTCTGCAGGTGGGGCTTTCTTT